These 22 T cell receptor beta chains were sequenced from one sample in a study of blood T cell repertoires in COVID-19. Sequenced by immunoSEQ multiplex PCR; TCRdb stores in-frame clones only, minus some. The sample holds just over 250,000 clones, roughly 86% seen once. Sequenced: peripheral blood. The source is a middle-aged man who had recovered from COVID-19.

The genes are TRBV7-9 and TRBJ2-5; D ambiguous. Trimming left V 4 bases short and J 5 bases short, with 5 bases between. Germline V gives CDR1 SEHNR, CDR2 FQNEAQ (reference sequence). The CDR3 length is 11 residues. The CDR3 region has the DNA TGTGCCAGCAGCTCAATTGAGACCCAGTACTTC. Translation: CASSSIETQYF. Full variable domain (outside the CDR3, taken from reference TRBV7-9 and TRBJ2-5): DTGVSQNPRHKITKRGQNVTFRCDPISEHNRLYWYRQTLGQGPEFLTYFQNEAQLEKSRLLSDRFSAERPKGSFSTLEIQRTEQGDSAMYLCASSSIETQYFGPGTRLLVL.

V gene TRBV7-2 combines with J gene TRBJ2-7; D ambiguous. Germline CDR1 and CDR2: SGHTA and FQGNSA. The CDR3 has 15 amino acids. Trimming took off 2 bases at V and 0 bases at J, with 11 bases between the two ends. The chain's CDR3 is CASSLLHFSSYEQYF. CDR3 bases: TGTGCCAGCAGCTTACTCCATTTCAGCTCCTACGAGCAGTACTTC.

This clone was detected once. The chain recombines TRBV10-3 with TRBJ2-7; 12 bases are shared with TRBD2. V shed 10 bases, J shed 0 bases, and the junction held 10 bases outside the gene matches. The V gene's germline CDR1 is ENHRY and CDR2 SYGVKD. The CDR3 has 16 amino acids. The CDR3 sequence: CATGLAGGTSSYEQYF. CDR3 nucleotides: TGTGCCACCGGGCTAGCGGGGGGGACTAGCTCCTACGAGCAGTACTTC.

This chain uses TRBV7-9 with TRBJ2-5; 9 nucleotides line up with TRBD2. CDR3 length equals 15 residues. From germline, CDR1 is SEHNR and CDR2 FQNEAQ (reference sequence). The ends lost 1 base at V and 5 bases at J; junction bases unmatched: 5. The CDR3 here is CASSLEGLAGETQYF. CDR3 bases: TGTGCCAGCAGCTTAGAGGGACTAGCTGGGGAGACCCAGTACTTC. The whole variable domain, filled in from reference TRBV7-9 and TRBJ2-5, reads DTGVSQNPRHKITKRGQNVTFRCDPISEHNRLYWYRQTLGQGPEFLTYFQNEAQLEKSRLLSDRFSAERPKGSFSTLEIQRTEQGDSAMYLCASSLEGLAGETQYFGPGTRLLVL.

J is TRBJ2-2 and V is TRBV18, with D possibly matching TRBD2 (5 bases). With 3 bases removed from V and 5 bases from J, the gap between germline ends came to 13 bases. This CDR3 spans 15 amino acids. From germline, CDR1 is KGHSH and CDR2 LQKENI. CDR3 DNA sequence: TGTGCCAGCTCACCTACGGGAAGGGCGACCGGGGAGCTGTTTTTT. Protein: CASSPTGRATGELFF.

The gene calls are TRBV2 and TRBJ2-3; 8 positions agree with TRBD2. The CDR3 sequence is 15 residues long. Germline assignment: CDR1 SNHLY and CDR2 FYNNEI. Trimming cost V 9 bases and J 2 bases; bases outside gene matches: 10. The CDR3 region is CASDYSGDYTDTQYF. The DNA for the CDR3 is TGTGCCAGTGATTATAGCGGGGATTACACAGATACGCAGTATTTT.

The V and J genes are TRBV6-5 and TRBJ2-2, with TRBD1 matching over 8 bases. The CDR3 sequence is 16 residues long. CDR1 is MNHEY and CDR2 is SVGAGI in the germline V gene. V was clipped by 0 bases and J by 4 bases; unmatched bases: 4. The CDR3 region has the DNA TGTGCCAGCAGTTACTCTGGGACAGGCGGCACCGGGGAGCTGTTTTTT. Translating gives CASSYSGTGGTGELFF.

V gene TRBV5-4 combines with J gene TRBJ1-1, with a possible D match to TRBD1 (5 bases). CDR3 size: 13 residues. Deletions cut 3 bases from V and 4 bases from J, with 10 bases between. Germline lookup yields CDR1 SGHNT and CDR2 YYREEE (reference sequence). The CDR3 region is CASSSTEITEAFF. In nucleotides, the CDR3 is TGTGCCAGCAGCTCGACAGAGATCACTGAAGCTTTCTTT.

The rearrangement uses TRBV19 and TRBJ1-1; tentatively, D is TRBD1 (5 bases). Trimming took 5 bases from V and 4 from J, leaving 17 bases between them. CDR1 is LNHDA, CDR2 SQIVND, per germline (reference sequence). The CDR3 runs 15 residues. CDR3 region: CASSFPDGAFTEAFF. Written as DNA, the CDR3 is TGTGCCAGTAGTTTCCCAGATGGGGCCTTCACTGAAGCTTTCTTT.

The rearrangement links TRBV2 to TRBJ2-7; D might be TRBD1 (5 bases). This CDR3 is 19 amino acids long. V shed 4 bases and J shed 0 bases, with 25 bases lying between them. The germline V gene has CDR1 SNHLY and CDR2 FYNNEI. The CDR3 protein is CASSVPGHLWGRASYEQYF. The CDR3, as DNA: TGTGCCAGCAGTGTCCCAGGGCACCTTTGGGGCAGGGCCTCCTACGAGCAGTACTTC.

In its sample, this clone was seen once. J is TRBJ2-7 and V is TRBV9; unclear D gene. This CDR3 region has 14 residues. Germline V gene data show CDR1 as SGDLS and CDR2 as YYNGEE. The germline V and J ends were trimmed by 0 bases and 0 bases, with 7 bases remaining between them. CDR3 residues: CASSVAASSYEQYF. The DNA of the CDR3 is TGTGCCAGCAGCGTAGCAGCTAGCTCCTACGAGCAGTACTTC.

The rearrangement uses TRBV6-1 and TRBJ1-6, with 8 bases aligning to TRBD1. CDR1 MNHNS and CDR2 SASEGT come from the germline V gene. The V and J ends lost 2 bases and 7 bases, in that order; junction bases with no gene match: 4. This CDR3 region has 15 residues. CDR3 in amino acids: CASSERDRINSPLHF. The CDR3 DNA follows: TGTGCCAGCAGTGAACGGGACAGGATCAATTCACCCCTCCACTTT.

The chain has TRBV7-2 and TRBJ1-3; TRBD1 might be the D (6 bases). Trimming pared 5 bases from V and 0 bases from J, leaving 11 bases between. Germline V CDR1 and CDR2: SGHTA, FQGNSA. The CDR3 has 15 residues. The CDR3 sequence: CASSPQGFSGNTIYF. For the CDR3, the DNA is TGTGCCAGCAGCCCGCAGGGGTTCTCTGGAAACACCATATATTTT.

DNA for the CDR3: TGCGCCAGCAGCCAGGGGACGGCGGGGGCCGAGAATGAGCAGTTCTTC. The encoded protein is CASSQGTAGAENEQFF. This chain uses TRBV4-3 with TRBJ2-1, with TRBD2 as a possible D gene (7 bases). With 3 bases removed from V and 7 bases from J, the gap between germline ends came to 19 bases. From germline, CDR1 is LGHNA and CDR2 YSLEER. There are 16 residues in the CDR3.

CDR3 nucleotide sequence: TGTGCCAGCAGCGTAGGGACAGGGGATCGCGGTGGCTACACCTTC. Translating gives CASSVGTGDRGGYTF. This chain joins TRBV9 and TRBJ1-2; TRBD1 matches at 9 bases. CDR3 length: 15 amino acids. The V segment lost 0 bases and the J segment 7 bases; nucleotides outside the gene matches: 7. Per germline, CDR1 SGDLS and CDR2 YYNGEE.

This clone was picked up a small number of times. The rearrangement uses TRBV9 and TRBJ2-1, with TRBD2 identical over 8 bases. V gave up 3 bases and J gave up 5 bases; unmatched junction bases: 10. Germline values: CDR1 SGDLS, CDR2 YYNGEE. This CDR3 comprises 16 residues. The CDR3 DNA follows: TGTGCCAGCAGCGCCCATAGCGGGGAGGGGCACAATGAGCAGTTCTTC. This sequence encodes CASSAHSGEGHNEQFF.

The chain recombines TRBV27 with TRBJ2-3; D might be TRBD1 (5 bases). The length of the CDR3 is 14 residues. V dropped 3 bases and J dropped 4 bases, with 11 bases sitting between them. Per germline, CDR1 MNHEY and CDR2 SMNVEV (reference sequence). The CDR3 is CASSFDVGADTQYF. The CDR3 DNA sequence: TGTGCCAGCAGTTTTGATGTAGGGGCAGATACGCAGTATTTT.

V is TRBV3-1 (or the pseudogene TRBV3-2) and J is TRBJ2-1; 7 nucleotides line up with TRBD2. With 0 bases clipped from V and 2 bases from J, the junction kept 1 base outside the gene matches. This CDR3 has 15 amino acids. Germline V gene data show CDR1 as LGHDT and CDR2 as YNNKEL (reference sequence). In DNA, the CDR3 is TGTGCCAGCAGCCAAGATCTAGCGGCCTACAATGAGCAGTTCTTC. Residues: CASSQDLAAYNEQFF.

V is TRBV6-6 and J is TRBJ2-7; 7 bases agree with TRBD1. J gave up 7 bases and V 6 bases, and 12 bases lay outside the gene matches. Looked up from germline, CDR1 is MNHNY and CDR2 is SVGAGI (reference sequence). The CDR3 is made up of 14 amino acids. CDR3: CASRGQNEVKEQYF. The CDR3 nucleotides read TGTGCCAGCAGGGGACAGAACGAAGTTAAGGAGCAGTACTTC.

This clone appeared once. The chain has TRBV25-1 and TRBJ1-2; a weak D match, TRBD1 (6 bases). V shed 5 bases and J shed 0 bases, with 16 bases lying between them. This CDR3 is built from 16 residues. Per germline, CDR1 MGHDK and CDR2 SYGVNS. This CDR3 reads CASSTHRAKSNYGYTF. The CDR3 coding sequence is TGTGCCAGCAGTACCCACAGGGCGAAATCTAACTATGGCTACACCTTC.

This clone was detected only a few times. This sequence joins TRBV7-3 and TRBJ2-2; a weak D match, TRBD1 (5 bases). The germline CDR1 and CDR2 sequences are SGHTA and FQGTGA. Between the trimmed V and J ends, which lost 0 bases and 6 bases, there was a span of 11 bases. The CDR3 contains 15 residues. The CDR3 loop is CASSLTARVAGELFF. CDR3 bases: TGTGCCAGCAGCTTAACGGCCAGGGTGGCCGGGGAGCTGTTTTTT.

This sequence joins TRBV4-2 and TRBJ2-7; D remains ambiguous. CDR1 is LGHNA, CDR2 YNFKEQ, per germline. This CDR3 has 15 residues. V gave up 7 bases and J gave up 5 bases, with 21 bases separating them. The CDR3 loop is CASTRTKASMDEQYF. For the CDR3, the DNA is TGTGCCAGCACCCGAACCAAGGCTAGTATGGACGAGCAGTACTTC.